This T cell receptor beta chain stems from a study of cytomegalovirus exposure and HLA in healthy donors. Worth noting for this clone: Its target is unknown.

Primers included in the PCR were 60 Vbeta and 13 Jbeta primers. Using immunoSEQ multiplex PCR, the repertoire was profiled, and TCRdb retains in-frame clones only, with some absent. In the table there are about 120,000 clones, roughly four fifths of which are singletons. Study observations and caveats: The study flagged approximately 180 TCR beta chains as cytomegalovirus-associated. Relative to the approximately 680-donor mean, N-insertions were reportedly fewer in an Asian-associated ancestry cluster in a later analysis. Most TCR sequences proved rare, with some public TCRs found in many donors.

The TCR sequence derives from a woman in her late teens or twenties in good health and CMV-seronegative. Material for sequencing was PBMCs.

Written as DNA, the CDR3 is TGTGCCAGCAGCTACAACCTAGGAGCCTACGAGCAGTACTTC. Its protein product is CASSYNLGAYEQYF. The gene calls are TRBV27 and TRBJ2-7; D is ambiguous. Trimming cost V 6 bases and J 2 bases, with 14 bases left between them. CDR1 is MNHEY and CDR2 is SMNVEV in the germline V gene (reference sequence). The CDR3 contains 14 residues.